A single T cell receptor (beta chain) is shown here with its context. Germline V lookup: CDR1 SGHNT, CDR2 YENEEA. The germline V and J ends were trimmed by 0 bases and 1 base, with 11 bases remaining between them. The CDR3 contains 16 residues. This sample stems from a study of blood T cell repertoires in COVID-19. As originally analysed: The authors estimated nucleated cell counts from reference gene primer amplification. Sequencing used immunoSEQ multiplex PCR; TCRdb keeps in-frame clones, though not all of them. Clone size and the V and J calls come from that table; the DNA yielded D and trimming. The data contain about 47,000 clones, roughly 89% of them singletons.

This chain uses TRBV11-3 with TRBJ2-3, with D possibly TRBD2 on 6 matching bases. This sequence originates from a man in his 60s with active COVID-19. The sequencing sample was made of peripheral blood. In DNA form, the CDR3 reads TGTGCCAGCAGCTTAGAGGGGGGAGGAGGCACAGATACGCAGTATTTT. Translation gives CASSLEGGGGTDTQYF.